This TCR beta chain was recorded in a study of early stage breast cancer tumors. Study context: Samples were sequenced at roughly 10-fold average coverage.

The sample holds one count of this clone. Its target is not known. Study-wide results and limits: Commonly generated sequences made up most enriched TCRB sequences shared between patients. Comparing each tissue with blood distinguished tumor from normal in most of the 16 patients. Compared with adjacent normal breast tissue, tumors showed roughly 2.5-fold greater T cell density and higher clonality.

The assay was immunoSEQ multiplex PCR, and TCRdb's table has in-frame clones only and misses some. The sample has 45,000 to 60,000 clones, approximately 80% seen once; the top ten hold around 1.3%. This CDR3 comprises 16 residues. Germline CDR1 and CDR2: MNHEY and SMNVEV (reference sequence). V lost 6 bases and J lost 0; bases outside the gene matches: 9. The chain couples TRBV27 to TRBJ2-7; 9 bases align to TRBD1. The TCR comes from a person aged 45 to 59 with breast cancer. Sequencing used blood. The CDR3 sequence: CASSLDGTGNSYEQYF. Written as DNA, the CDR3 is TGTGCCAGCAGCTTGGACGGGACAGGGAACTCCTACGAGCAGTACTTC.